This entry is about one TCR beta chain. V dropped 1 base and J dropped 7 bases, with 21 bases sitting between them. CDR3 length: 17 amino acids. Germline V CDR1 and CDR2: SGHNT, YYREEE (reference sequence). The source of the sample is a study of beta chain features in type 1 diabetes. Across the study: The number of sorted cells examined across all samples was 107,917,701.

Expressed TCRB transcripts were sequenced because the isolated RNA had all been reverse transcribed beforehand. The assay was immunoSEQ multiplex PCR, and TCRdb's table has in-frame clones only and misses some. Of 900,000 or so clones detected, about 17% appear once; the ten largest clones hold 0.023%. The clonotype originates from a woman younger than 35 in good health. The chain employs TRBV5-4 and TRBJ2-1, with D maybe TRBD2 (5 bases). Sequencing input: naive CD4+ T cells from blood. Written as DNA, the CDR3 is TGTGCCAGCAGCTTGCGTAGCACTGCGTCGCGAGGGAATGAGCAGTTCTTC. Protein sequence: CASSLRSTASRGNEQFF.